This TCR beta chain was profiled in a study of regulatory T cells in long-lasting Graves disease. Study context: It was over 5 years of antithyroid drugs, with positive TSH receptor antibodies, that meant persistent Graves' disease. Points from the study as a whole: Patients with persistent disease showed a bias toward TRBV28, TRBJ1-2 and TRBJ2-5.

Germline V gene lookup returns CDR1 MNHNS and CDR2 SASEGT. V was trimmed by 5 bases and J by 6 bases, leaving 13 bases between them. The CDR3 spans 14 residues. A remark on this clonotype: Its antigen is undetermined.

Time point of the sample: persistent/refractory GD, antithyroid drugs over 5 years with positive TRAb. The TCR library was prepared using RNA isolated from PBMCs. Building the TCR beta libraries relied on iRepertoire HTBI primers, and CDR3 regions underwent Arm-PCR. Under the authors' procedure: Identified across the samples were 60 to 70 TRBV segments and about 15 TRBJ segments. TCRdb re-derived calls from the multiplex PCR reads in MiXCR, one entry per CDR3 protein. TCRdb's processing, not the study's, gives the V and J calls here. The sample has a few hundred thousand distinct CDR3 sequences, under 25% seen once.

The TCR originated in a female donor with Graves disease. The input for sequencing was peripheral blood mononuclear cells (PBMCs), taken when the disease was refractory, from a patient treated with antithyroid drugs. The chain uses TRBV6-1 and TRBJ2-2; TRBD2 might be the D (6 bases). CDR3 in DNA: TGTGCCAGCAGTAGGAGGGCGGAGGCCGGGGAGCTGTTTTTT. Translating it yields CASSRRAEAGELFF.